This is a list of T cell receptor beta chains from one sample in a study of blood T cells in healthy people across ages. TCRdb reanalysed the 5' RACE reads using MiXCR and keeps one entry per CDR3 protein. The table lists about 970,000 distinct CDR3 sequences, roughly 47% of them singletons. Sequencing input: blood. The receptors stem from a woman in her sixties in good health. The CDR3 runs from the conserved cysteine through the conserved F or W. D genes are given only for firm matches. Expanded clones get a size class; other rows say once, few or many, or leave the size out.

>.|TRBD2|TRBJ2-1|16|TRBV9
TGTGCCAGCAGCGTAGAGGTCGGCGGGAGTAGAAATGAGCAGTTCTTC
CASSVEVGGSRNEQFF
>.|TRBD1|TRBJ1-3|16|TRBV6-5
TGTGCCAGCGGTTCAGGGGGCATAACGGCTGGAAACACCATATATTTT
CASGSGGITAGNTIYF
>.|.|TRBJ2-1|12|TRBV25-1
TGTGCCAGCAGTAAACTGGGCAATGAGCAGTTCTTC
CASSKLGNEQFF
>.|.|TRBJ1-4|15|TRBV28
TGCGCCAGCAGTTCACGCGCAGGTTATAATGAAAAACTGTTTTTT
CASSSRAGYNEKLFF
>.|.|TRBJ1-2|11|TRBV29-1
TGCAGCGTTTTAAGTAACTATGGCTACACCTTC
CSVLSNYGYTF
>few|.|TRBJ2-5|15|TRBV7-6
TGTGCCAGCAGCCCCGCCTGGACCGGCTTTGGGACCCAGTACTTC
CASSPAWTGFGTQYF
>.|.|TRBJ2-5|17|TRBV7-6
TGTGCCAGCAGCTTAGCGTTCGGGGCAGGATACCAAGAGACCCAGTACTTC
CASSLAFGAGYQETQYF
>.|.|TRBJ2-2|13|TRBV29-1
TGCAGCGTTGATGGGCCGAACACCGGGGAGCTGTTTTTT
CSVDGPNTGELFF
>few|.|TRBJ2-1|12|TRBV15
TGTGCCACCAGCAGGAGGGACAATGAGCAGTTCTTC
CATSRRDNEQFF
>few|.|TRBJ2-5|14|TRBV29-1
TGCAGCGTTGGGGCTGGGACGTTAGGAAGGGCCCAGTACTTC
CSVGAGTLGRAQYF
>few|.|TRBJ2-7|14|TRBV7-2
TGTGCCAGCAGCGCCCTGAAGGCCTCCTACGAGCAGTACTTC
CASSALKASYEQYF
>.|.|TRBJ2-3|12|TRBV28
TGTACCAGCAGTTTAGTCGCAGATACGCAGTATTTT
CTSSLVADTQYF
>.|.|TRBJ2-5|12|TRBV29-1
TGCAGCGTTCAGACAGCCCAAGAGACCCAGTACTTC
CSVQTAQETQYF
>.|.|TRBJ2-3|17|TRBV21-1
TGTGCCAGCAGCATACTTCCCGGGGACGGGTGGGGAGATACGCAGTATTTT
CASSILPGDGWGDTQYF
>.|TRBD2|TRBJ2-7|16|TRBV4-2
TGTGCCAGCAGCCAAGTAGCGAGCGGGAACTACAATGAGCAGTACTTC
CASSQVASGNYNEQYF
>.|.|TRBJ2-6|14|TRBV2
TGTGCCAGCAGTGAAAGCGTGGCACATCGCGTCCTGACTTTC
CASSESVAHRVLTF
>.|TRBD2|TRBJ2-5|16|TRBV4-1
TGCGCCAGCAGCCCAACGACTAGCGGGTACCAAGAGACCCAGTACTTC
CASSPTTSGYQETQYF
>many|TRBD1|TRBJ2-7|14|TRBV7-2
TGTGCCAGCAGCTTTGGACAGGGAGGCTGGGAGCAGTACTTC
CASSFGQGGWEQYF
>few|.|TRBJ2-7|15|TRBV12-3/TRBV12-4
TGTGCCAGCAGCCCAAAAGGGCCAGGGACCTACGAGCAGTACTTC
CASSPKGPGTYEQYF
>.|TRBD2|TRBJ2-1|16|TRBV4-1
TGCGCCAGCAGCCCCTTGACTAGCTTTTCCTACAATGAGCAGTTCTTC
CASSPLTSFSYNEQFF
>.|.|TRBJ2-7|15|TRBV7-6
TGTGCCAGCAGCGCGTCCAGGGGACGGGCCTACGAGCAGTACTTC
CASSASRGRAYEQYF
>.|TRBD2|TRBJ2-3|14|TRBV6-5
TGTGCCAGCAGTACAAAGCGGGGCGGGGATACGCAGTATTTT
CASSTKRGGDTQYF
>.|TRBD1|TRBJ2-7|17|TRBV4-1
TGCGCCAGCAGCCTGAAGTGGGGGACAGGCAACACCTACGAGCAGTACTTC
CASSLKWGTGNTYEQYF
>.|.|TRBJ2-1|14|TRBV5-1
TGCGCCATCCCCCCGGGCGAAGGGTATAATGAGCAGTTCTTC
CAIPPGEGYNEQFF
>.|TRBD2|TRBJ2-1|16|TRBV11-1
TGTGCCAGCAGCTCCAGTATCGGACTAGCGGGAGGTGAGCAGTTCTTC
CASSSSIGLAGGEQFF
>.|.|TRBJ1-5|18|TRBV21-1
.
CASSKAPAWGSGNQPQHF
>.|TRBD2|TRBJ2-5|13|TRBV10-3
TGTGCCGAGAGCGGGAGGGCCGGCGAGACCCAGTACTTC
CAESGRAGETQYF
>.|TRBD2|TRBJ2-2|15|TRBV7-9
TGTGCCAGCAGCTTAGCAGCGGGAGCCGGCGGGGAGCTGTTTTTT
CASSLAAGAGGELFF
>few|TRBD2|TRBJ2-5|13|TRBV20-1
TGCAGTGCAGATACGACTAGCGCCGAGACCCAGTACTTC
CSADTTSAETQYF